A single sample gave rise to the 30 T cell receptor beta chains below, sequenced in a study of blood T cell repertoires in COVID-19. Sequenced by immunoSEQ multiplex PCR; TCRdb stores in-frame clones only, minus some. This sample has about 310,000 clones, with 85% to 90% found just once. Sequenced input: peripheral blood. The origin of the receptors is a woman aged 25 to 39 with COVID-19, enrolled during active disease.

This clone was seen just once. The chain joins TRBV28 to TRBJ1-6, with TRBD1 matching 7 bases. V dropped 3 bases and J dropped 9; count of bases not matched to a gene: 17. CDR3 length equals 18 residues. Per germline, CDR1 MDHEN and CDR2 SYDVKM. The CDR3 region has the DNA TGTGCCAGCAGTTTTAAAAAGGGGGCAGTTTCTTCGGGTTCACCCCTCCACTTT. Protein sequence: CASSFKKGAVSSGSPLHF.

This chain links TRBV10-1 with TRBJ1-2; D gene unclear. V lost 3 bases, J lost 2 bases, and 7 bases lay in between. The CDR3 is made up of 13 amino acids. The germline V gene encodes CDR1 WNHNN and CDR2 SYGVQD (reference sequence). CDR3 bases: TGCGCCAGCAGTGAAACACCGAACTATGGCTACACCTTC. This codes for CASSETPNYGYTF.

The CDR3 region is CASSELGLAGLTDTQYF. CDR3 sequence (DNA): TGTGCCAGCAGTGAATTGGGCCTAGCGGGCCTCACAGATACGCAGTATTTT. The chain employs TRBV25-1 and TRBJ2-3, with TRBD2 identical over 8 bases. The V gene's germline CDR1 is MGHDK and CDR2 SYGVNS. The junction had 8 bases not matched to a gene; V was cut back by 1 base and J by 2 bases. The CDR3 consists of 17 residues.

The chain has TRBV6-1 and TRBJ2-7; 10 positions match TRBD2. The J segment lost 2 bases and the V segment lost 1 base, leaving 5 bases of the junction unmatched. The length of the CDR3 is 16 residues. The germline V gene encodes CDR1 MNHNS and CDR2 SASEGT. The CDR3 sequence: CASSEGPTSGAYEQYF. The CDR3, as DNA: TGTGCCAGCAGTGAAGGGCCCACTAGCGGGGCCTACGAGCAGTACTTC.

V is TRBV21-1 and J is TRBJ1-2. TRBV21-1 has pseudogene status. The CDR3 runs to 18 residues. The CDR3: CASSNTGPRGGANYGYTF. The CDR3, as DNA: TGTGCCAGCAGCAATACAGGCCCCAGGGGAGGGGCTAACTATGGCTACACCTTC.

The J gene is TRBJ2-2, the V gene TRBV11-2; 11 nucleotides line up with TRBD1. The J segment lost 4 bases and the V segment lost 5 bases, leaving 6 bases of the junction unmatched. Looked up from germline, CDR1 is SGHAT and CDR2 is FQNNGV. The CDR3 has 16 residues. CDR3 nucleotides: TGTGCCAGCAGCAGGGTGGACAGGGGGCCCACCGGGGAGCTGTTTTTT. Protein: CASSRVDRGPTGELFF.

The chain couples TRBV5-1 to TRBJ2-1, with 8 bases fitting TRBD2. This CDR3 spans 18 amino acids. CDR1 and CDR2 from the germline V gene are SGHRS and YFSETQ. Germline trimming cut 0 bases from V and 6 bases from J; bases unmatched to any gene: 14. This CDR3 is CASSLDGVSSGRSNEQFF. CDR3 bases: TGCGCCAGCAGCTTGGATGGGGTCTCAAGCGGGAGAAGCAATGAGCAGTTCTTC.

V usage is TRBV10-3 and J usage is TRBJ2-3; D might be TRBD2 (6 bases). The ends were cut back, 11 bases at V and 0 bases at J, with 18 bases in the middle. CDR1 ENHRY and CDR2 SYGVKD come from the germline V gene. This CDR3 region has 15 residues. The DNA for the CDR3 is TGTGCCTCTGCGCGGGAAGGATCTAGCACAGATACGCAGTATTTT. This codes for CASAREGSSTDTQYF.

The gene calls are TRBV29-1 and TRBJ2-1; 11 nucleotides agree with TRBD2. The CDR3 runs to 15 residues. The V and J ends lost 7 bases and 4 bases, in that order; junction bases with no gene match: 9. CDR1 and CDR2 from the germline V gene are SQVTM and ANQGSEA. The CDR3: CSAGIAGGNYNEQFF. In DNA, the CDR3 is TGCAGCGCGGGAATAGCGGGAGGGAATTACAATGAGCAGTTCTTC.

This clone was seen a single time. V gene TRBV10-1 combines with J gene TRBJ2-7; D possibly corresponds to TRBD1 (5 bases). The germline V and J ends were trimmed by 0 bases and 10 bases, with 13 bases remaining between them. The CDR3 has 13 amino acids. Germline loops: CDR1 WNHNN, CDR2 SYGVQD (reference sequence). CDR3 DNA: TGCGCCAGCAGTGAGTCGGGAACAGGATTTCAGTACTTC. This encodes CASSESGTGFQYF.

V usage is TRBV10-3 and J usage is TRBJ2-5; possible D gene TRBD1, 6 bases. Trimming took off 6 bases at V and 1 base at J, with 12 bases between the two ends. This CDR3 comprises 14 residues. Germline V gives CDR1 ENHRY, CDR2 SYGVKD. CDR3 loop: CAISRDTTQETQYF. The CDR3 DNA reads as TGTGCCATCAGCCGGGACACGACCCAAGAGACCCAGTACTTC.

This clone was counted between two and nine times. The chain joins TRBV10-1 to TRBJ2-5, with D unresolved. CDR3 length: 14 amino acids. Germline CDR1 reads WNHNN; CDR2 reads SYGVQD (reference sequence). The ends were cut back, 0 bases at V and 1 base at J, with 6 bases in the middle. DNA of the CDR3: TGCGCCAGCAGTGAGTCGGCCAGCCAAGAGACCCAGTACTTC. Protein sequence: CASSESASQETQYF.

This chain connects TRBV24-1 to TRBJ2-7; 8 bases are shared with TRBD2. Germline V gene lookup returns CDR1 KGHDR and CDR2 SFDVKD. This CDR3 comprises 14 residues. With 4 bases clipped from V and 4 bases from J, the junction kept 5 bases outside the gene matches. CDR3 residues: CATSEDGTRYEQYF. The CDR3, as DNA: TGTGCCACCAGTGAGGACGGGACTAGGTACGAGCAGTACTTC.

This clone was picked up a small number of times. The V gene is TRBV5-1, the J gene TRBJ1-5; possibly TRBD1 for D (6 bases). This CDR3 comprises 12 residues. Germline loops: CDR1 SGHRS, CDR2 YFSETQ. Trimming shortened V by 4 bases and J by 5 bases, and 7 bases separated the two germline ends. The CDR3, as DNA: TGCGCCAGCAGCAACAGGGATCAGCCCCAGCATTTT. Protein: CASSNRDQPQHF.

CDR3 sequence reads: CASSVPPWRDQPQHF. CDR3 sequence (DNA): TGTGCCAGTAGTGTGCCCCCGTGGAGAGATCAGCCCCAGCATTTT. The V gene is TRBV19, the J gene TRBJ1-5; D is unclear. V was pared by 5 bases and J by 5 bases, with 16 bases between. Germline values: CDR1 LNHDA, CDR2 SQIVND (reference sequence). The CDR3 covers 15 residues.

This sequence joins TRBV3-1 (or the pseudogene TRBV3-2) and TRBJ1-1, with 10 bases that match TRBD1. Trimming cost V 5 bases and J 4 bases; bases outside gene matches: 4. Germline assignment: CDR1 LGHDT and CDR2 YNNKEL (reference sequence). CDR3 length: 14 amino acids. The CDR3 is CASSYRDRGTEAFF. The CDR3 DNA follows: TGTGCCAGCAGCTACCGGGACAGGGGCACTGAAGCTTTCTTT.

The V call is TRBV6-5, the J call TRBJ1-1, with unresolved D. The CDR3 has 15 residues. The V gene lost 8 bases and the J gene lost 1 base, with 17 bases spanning the gap. Germline V CDR1 and CDR2: MNHEY, SVGAGI. CDR3 amino acids: CASLPPGRENTEAFF. The CDR3 nucleotides read TGTGCCAGCCTTCCCCCAGGTAGAGAGAACACTGAAGCTTTCTTT.

This rearrangement joins TRBV18 to TRBJ1-5; maybe TRBD1 (5 bases). The germline V gene has CDR1 KGHSH and CDR2 LQKENI. Trimming removed 6 bases at V and 2 bases at J, with 11 bases between. The CDR3 sequence is 14 residues long. The CDR3 sequence: CASSGTEGNQPQHF. CDR3 nucleotides: TGTGCCAGCTCCGGGACTGAGGGCAATCAGCCCCAGCATTTT.

The rearrangement uses TRBV5-4 and TRBJ2-5; perhaps TRBD1 as D (5 bases). Germline CDR1 reads SGHNT; CDR2 reads YYREEE (reference sequence). The V and J ends lost 4 bases and 2 bases respectively, with 9 bases between them. The CDR3 length is 13 residues. The CDR3 DNA is TGTGCCAGCAGCCAGGGCTCACAAGAGACCCAGTACTTC. This sequence encodes CASSQGSQETQYF.

This sequence joins TRBV18 and TRBJ2-1, with TRBD1 matching 8 bases. V gave up 2 bases and J gave up 8 bases; unmatched junction bases: 8. Per germline, CDR1 KGHSH and CDR2 LQKENI. The CDR3 spans 15 residues. The CDR3 loop reads CASSPIGQGRDEQFF. In DNA form, the CDR3 reads TGTGCCAGCTCACCAATCGGACAGGGAAGGGATGAGCAGTTCTTC.

The sample holds one count of this clone. This chain uses TRBV6-5 with TRBJ1-2, with 8 nucleotides matching TRBD1. V lost 5 bases and J lost 8; bases outside the gene matches: 10. The CDR3 runs 14 residues. Germline CDR1 MNHEY, CDR2 SVGAGI. The CDR3 is CASSNIGQGGGYTF. Here the CDR3 DNA reads TGTGCCAGCAGTAATATTGGACAGGGCGGCGGCTACACCTTC.

V and J are TRBV11-2 and TRBJ1-6; tentatively, D is TRBD1 (6 bases). Trimming removed 1 base from V and 5 bases from J, with 9 bases in between. The CDR3 totals 15 residues. From germline, CDR1 is SGHAT and CDR2 FQNNGV. The CDR3 DNA follows: TGTGCCAGCAGCTTAGGGACAGCAGATAATTCACCCCTCCACTTT. It yields the protein CASSLGTADNSPLHF.

The chain recombines TRBV29-1 with TRBJ1-2, with 7 bases aligning to TRBD1. J was trimmed by 3 bases and V by 2 bases; bases with no gene match: 3. CDR3 length equals 13 residues. Per germline, CDR1 SQVTM and CDR2 ANQGSEA. CDR3 in amino acids: CSVESQGDYGYTF. The CDR3, as DNA: TGCAGCGTTGAATCGCAGGGGGACTATGGCTACACCTTC.

The chain employs TRBV11-1 and TRBJ2-7; D may be TRBD2 (5 bases). V was cut by 5 bases and J by 3 bases, with 11 bases left in between. CDR3 length: 13 residues. Germline loops: CDR1 SGHAT, CDR2 FQDESV (reference sequence). CDR3 region: CASSPRTVYEQYF. The DNA for the CDR3 is TGTGCCAGCAGCCCAAGGACTGTCTACGAGCAGTACTTC.

CDR3 DNA sequence: TGTGCCAGCAGTTTCGACGGAGTTAACTATGGCTACACCTTC. Protein sequence: CASSFDGVNYGYTF. V usage is TRBV28 and J usage is TRBJ1-2; D remains ambiguous. In germline, CDR1 is MDHEN, CDR2 SYDVKM. V shed 3 bases and J shed 1 base, with 9 bases lying between them. The CDR3 contains 14 residues.

Only one count was recorded for this clone. The V call is TRBV7-9, the J call TRBJ1-4; 9 bases line up with TRBD1. The germline CDR1 and CDR2 sequences are SEHNR and FQNEAQ (reference sequence). The length of the CDR3 is 13 residues. V dropped 0 bases and J dropped 10; count of bases not matched to a gene: 0. In DNA form, the CDR3 reads TGTGCCAGCAGCTTAGCGGGACAGGGAAAACTGTTTTTT. Amino acid sequence: CASSLAGQGKLFF.

Written as DNA, the CDR3 is TGTGCCAGCAGCTCATCGACTAGCACCCCCGGGGAGCTGTTTTTT. As protein: CASSSSTSTPGELFF. J is TRBJ2-2 and V is TRBV7-9, with 7 nucleotides matching TRBD2. Germline CDR1 and CDR2: SEHNR and FQNEAQ (reference sequence). The CDR3 runs to 15 residues. Trimming removed 4 bases from V and 6 bases from J; junction bases left unmatched: 8.

The gene calls are TRBV19 and TRBJ2-3; 11 bases are a match to TRBD1. The length of the CDR3 is 16 residues. Looked up from germline, CDR1 is LNHDA and CDR2 is SQIVND (reference sequence). V dropped 2 bases and J dropped 7; count of bases not matched to a gene: 8. The CDR3 region has the DNA TGTGCCAGTAGTATACCGGGACAGGGGGGCTGGAATACGCAGTATTTT. Translating gives CASSIPGQGGWNTQYF. Supplemented by reference TRBV19 and TRBJ2-3, the full variable domain reads DGGITQSPKYLFRKEGQNVTLSCEQNLNHDAMYWYRQDPGQGLRLIYYSQIVNDFQKGDIAEGYSVSREKKESFPLTVTSAQKNPTAFYLCASSIPGQGGWNTQYFGPGTRLTVL.

V is TRBV27 and J is TRBJ2-1; 8 positions agree with TRBD1. Per the germline V gene, CDR1 is MNHEY and CDR2 is SMNVEV (reference sequence). The CDR3 covers 15 residues. After removal of 6 bases from V and 0 bases from J, the junction contained 4 bases not matched to a gene. CDR3 in DNA: TGTGCCAGCAGAGTCGACAGGGGCTCCTACAATGAGCAGTTCTTC. This gives the protein CASRVDRGSYNEQFF.

This sequence joins TRBV29-1 and TRBJ1-2; weak D call: TRBD1 (6 bases). This CDR3 region has 12 residues. Trimming pared 7 bases from V and 2 bases from J, leaving 11 bases between. CDR1 SQVTM and CDR2 ANQGSEA come from the germline V gene. CDR3 sequence (DNA): TGCAGCGGGGGGGGCTCAAACTATGGCTACACCTTC. As protein: CSGGGSNYGYTF.